This TCR beta chain came from a study of cytomegalovirus exposure and HLA in healthy donors. 60 Vbeta and 13 Jbeta primers were used in PCR. The data were produced by immunoSEQ multiplex PCR, yet TCRdb's version contains in-frame clones alone and is incomplete. The sample yields some 150,000 clones, approximately 80% seen once. V dropped 4 bases and J dropped 3; count of bases not matched to a gene: 13. CDR1 ENHRY and CDR2 SYGVKD come from the germline V gene. The CDR3 is made up of 17 amino acids. Source material: PBMCs. The chain employs TRBV10-3 and TRBJ2-3; 7 nucleotides match TRBD1. The clonotype originates from a woman aged 25 to 39 in good health and CMV-seropositive. The CDR3 coding sequence is TGTGCCATCAGTGCCCTCAACAGGGGTAGAGGAACAGATACGCAGTATTTT. This sequence encodes CAISALNRGRGTDTQYF.